This TCR beta chain originates from a study of T-cell reconstitution after alpha-beta-depleted transplantation in children. The library targeted TCRbeta and was prepared with unique molecular identifiers. TCRdb called the PCR reads again in MiXCR, with one record for every CDR3 protein. Among fewer than 500,000 distinct CDR3 sequences listed, around 46% were seen once. The table lists this clonotype with many counts. The material sequenced was PBMCs, taken before TCRalphabeta/CD19-depleted stem cell transplant. This sequence originates from a girl aged 2 to 9 with aplastic anemia, due to receive a stem cell transplant.

This CDR3 reads CASSQGKEETQYF. The CDR3, as DNA: TGTGCCAGCAGCCAAGGAAAGGAGGAGACCCAGTACTTC. V gene TRBV14 combines with J gene TRBJ2-5; unclear D gene. CDR1 is SGHDN, CDR2 FVKESK, per germline. The CDR3 sequence is 13 residues long. Trimming stripped 1 base from V and 5 bases from J, with 8 bases between.